These 18 T cell receptor beta chains share one sample of origin, sequenced in a study of cytomegalovirus exposure and HLA in healthy donors. PCR involved 60 Vbeta and 13 Jbeta primers. Some clones are missing from TCRdb's copy, which holds only in-frame ones; the method was immunoSEQ multiplex PCR. The sample includes about 200,000 clones, about 80% seen only once; the top ten take 0.6% to 0.7%. Specimen: PBMCs. These receptor sequences come from a man between 18 and 29 years old in good health and CMV-seronegative.

J is TRBJ1-2 and V is TRBV5-1; TRBD1 agrees at 7 bases. The germline V gene has CDR1 SGHRS and CDR2 YFSETQ. V shed 3 bases and J 8 bases; nucleotides not matched to a gene: 10. The CDR3 runs to 14 residues. In DNA, the CDR3 is TGCGCCAGCAGCTATGGGACAGCAGGTCTGGGCTACACCTTC. It specifies CASSYGTAGLGYTF. Full variable domain (outside the CDR3, taken from reference TRBV5-1 and TRBJ1-2): KAGVTQTPRYLIKTRGQQVTLSCSPISGHRSVSWYQQTPGQGLQFLFEYFSETQRNKGNFPGRFSGRQFSNSRSEMNVSTLELGDSALYLCASSYGTAGLGYTFGSGTRLTVV.

The rearrangement joins TRBV2 to TRBJ2-4; possibly TRBD2 for D (6 bases). The CDR3 totals 16 residues. Deletions cut 7 bases from V and 0 bases from J, with 16 bases between. Germline-derived CDR1 and CDR2 are SNHLY and FYNNEI. CDR3 protein: CASNPWGTLAKNIQYF. The CDR3 bases are TGTGCCAGCAATCCGTGGGGGACTTTAGCCAAAAACATTCAGTACTTC.

This rearrangement joins TRBV7-9 to TRBJ1-1; D possibly corresponds to TRBD1 (5 bases). Germline V gene sequence: CDR1 SEHNR, CDR2 FQNEAQ (reference sequence). V was cut by 5 bases and J by 2 bases, with 9 bases left in between. CDR3 length equals 13 residues. In nucleotides, the CDR3 is TGTGCCAGCAGCCGGGACTTTAACACTGAAGCTTTCTTT. Amino acid sequence: CASSRDFNTEAFF.

V is TRBV7-9 and J is TRBJ1-2, with D uncertain. Germline CDR1 is SEHNR and CDR2 is FQNEAQ (reference sequence). The CDR3 spans 13 residues. Trimming cost V 3 bases and J 2 bases, with 7 bases left between them. The CDR3 region has the DNA TGTGCCAGCAGCTTTCTCAGGAACTATGGCTACACCTTC. Translation: CASSFLRNYGYTF.

The CDR3 sequence is CSVGGYDGGEQYF. The CDR3, as DNA: TGCAGCGTGGGGGGTTATGATGGGGGCGAGCAGTACTTC. This chain connects TRBV29-1 to TRBJ2-7, with a possible D match to TRBD2 (6 bases). V lost 6 bases, J lost 6 bases, and 18 bases lay in between. Germline V gives CDR1 SQVTM, CDR2 ANQGSEA. The CDR3 runs 13 residues.

The chain joins TRBV19 to TRBJ1-1, with D tentatively TRBD1 (5 bases). Germline-derived CDR1 and CDR2 are LNHDA and SQIVND (reference sequence). This CDR3 contains 16 residues. The V end was cut by 5 bases, the J end by 2 bases, with 18 bases between. In DNA, the CDR3 is TGTGCCAGTAGTCTCTCGGTTCACAGGTCAAACACTGAAGCTTTCTTT. Protein: CASSLSVHRSNTEAFF.

J is TRBJ1-2 and V is TRBV5-5, with TRBD1 as a possible D gene (6 bases). The CDR3 covers 14 residues. The V end was cut by 4 bases, the J end by 6 bases, with 16 bases between. Germline CDR1 reads SGHKS; CDR2 reads YYEKEE (reference sequence). CDR3: CASSATGTRHGYTF. DNA of the CDR3: TGTGCCAGCAGCGCGACAGGCACCCGGCATGGCTACACCTTC.

The CDR3 nucleotides are TGTGCCAGCAGCGCGGAACTAGGGCCCTACAATGAGCAGTTCTTC. Amino acids: CASSAELGPYNEQFF. This chain connects TRBV7-3 to TRBJ2-1, with a possible D match to TRBD2 (5 bases). The germline V and J ends were trimmed by 5 bases and 2 bases, with 13 bases remaining between them. In germline, CDR1 is SGHTA, CDR2 FQGTGA. This CDR3 spans 15 amino acids.

The V and J genes are TRBV4-2 and TRBJ2-7, with D maybe TRBD2 (5 bases). Trimming cost V 2 bases and J 1 base, with 15 bases left between them. The germline V gene has CDR1 LGHNA and CDR2 YNFKEQ. This CDR3 contains 16 residues. CDR3 coding DNA: TGTGCCAGCAGCCAATCATCGAACGAGCGGTCCTACGAGCAGTACTTC. Protein product: CASSQSSNERSYEQYF.

About this clone: The junction departs from the called germline gene at one end, perhaps through a read error. The chain carries TRBV7-7 and TRBJ2-1; weak D call: TRBD1 (5 bases). This CDR3 region has 16 residues. Germline loops: CDR1 SSHAT, CDR2 FNYEAQ (reference sequence). In DNA, the CDR3 is TGTGCTAGCAGCCCGGTGGGGCTAGGAAACTACAATGAGCAGTTCTTC. Its protein product is CASSPVGLGNYNEQFF.

J is TRBJ2-7 and V is TRBV28, with 11 nucleotides matching TRBD1. The CDR3 has 16 amino acids. CDR1 is MDHEN and CDR2 is SYDVKM in the germline V gene. With 4 bases clipped from V and 2 bases from J, the junction kept 7 bases outside the gene matches. The CDR3: CASSSYRDRGAYEQYF. CDR3 in DNA: TGTGCCAGCAGTTCCTACCGGGACAGGGGGGCCTACGAGCAGTACTTC.

The chain joins TRBV6-1 to TRBJ1-2, with TRBD1 identical over 9 bases. The trim removed 6 bases at V and 2 bases at J, leaving 4 bases unmatched. Germline-derived CDR1 and CDR2 are MNHNS and SASEGT. CDR3 size: 14 residues. The DNA of the CDR3 is TGTGCCAGCAGGACGGGACAGGGAAACTATGGCTACACCTTC. Encoded protein: CASRTGQGNYGYTF.

This clone was counted a single time. The V and J genes are TRBV30 and TRBJ1-3; tentative D call: TRBD1 (6 bases). Germline V CDR1 and CDR2: GTSNPN, SVGIG (reference sequence). This CDR3 contains 15 residues. With 3 bases removed from V and 4 bases from J, the gap between germline ends came to 16 bases. CDR3 DNA sequence: TGTGCCTGGAGGAGGGGGGGGGTGGCGGGAAACACCATATATTTT. This translates into CAWRRGGVAGNTIYF.

The chain joins TRBV30 to TRBJ1-3; D is undetermined. The ends were cut back, 0 bases at V and 2 bases at J, with 8 bases in the middle. Per germline, CDR1 GTSNPN and CDR2 SVGIG (reference sequence). The CDR3 is 14 residues long. The chain's CDR3 is CAWSVGGPGNTIYF. The CDR3 coding sequence is TGTGCCTGGAGTGTAGGCGGGCCTGGAAACACCATATATTTT.

CDR3 sequence (DNA): TGTGCCAGCAGCTTAGGACAGGCCTCTGGAAACACCATATATTTT. The encoded protein is CASSLGQASGNTIYF. This chain uses TRBV5-5 with TRBJ1-3; 7 bases agree with TRBD1. CDR3 length: 15 residues. Trimming cost V 2 bases and J 0 bases; bases outside gene matches: 2. Germline loops: CDR1 SGHKS, CDR2 YYEKEE (reference sequence).

This clone has only a few counts. The J gene is TRBJ1-5, the V gene TRBV2; maybe TRBD1 (6 bases). V was trimmed by 0 bases and J by 2 bases, leaving 8 bases between them. The germline gives CDR1 SNHLY, CDR2 FYNNEI. There are 15 residues in the CDR3. In DNA form, the CDR3 reads TGTGCCAGCAGTGAAGCGCCAGGGGGCAATCAGCCCCAGCATTTT. Translation: CASSEAPGGNQPQHF.

As regards this clone: This sample includes further DNA sequences coding for the same CDR3. The V gene is TRBV7-3, the J gene TRBJ1-1, with a possible D match to TRBD1 (6 bases). Between the trimmed V and J ends, which lost 0 bases and 4 bases, there was a span of 6 bases. Per the germline V gene, CDR1 is SGHTA and CDR2 is FQGTGA. The CDR3 runs to 13 residues. In nucleotides, the CDR3 is TGTGCCAGCAGCTTAACAGGGGGCACTGAAGCTTTCTTT. It specifies CASSLTGGTEAFF.

The CDR3 region is CAWSVQYEQFF. CDR3 coding DNA: TGTGCCTGGAGTGTACAGTATGAGCAGTTCTTC. V usage is TRBV30 and J usage is TRBJ2-1; no definite D call. The germline V and J ends were trimmed by 0 bases and 8 bases, with 5 bases remaining between them. From germline, CDR1 is GTSNPN and CDR2 SVGIG (reference sequence). The CDR3 has 11 residues.